A single T cell receptor (beta chain) is shown here with its context. Antigen specificity is unknown. The record originates from a study of cytomegalovirus exposure and HLA in healthy donors. Study-wide results and limits: Researchers reported in a later analysis that common viral pathogens appeared linked to several top clusters. In an earlier analysis, productive rearrangement rates for most beta V segments clustered near 87% or 30%.

The CDR3 has 15 residues. Germline CDR1 reads SGHTS; CDR2 reads YDEGEE. After removal of 1 base from V and 5 bases from J, the junction contained 5 bases not matched to a gene. PCR amplification relied on 60 Vbeta primers (plus 13 Jbeta primers). Here immunoSEQ multiplex PCR was the method, and the copy in TCRdb shows in-frame clones only, minus some. Of 150,000 to 200,000 clones listed, 84% were seen once; the top ten hold about 2.6%. Sample: PBMCs. This sequence was found in a woman in her forties or fifties in good health and CMV-seropositive. The chain combines TRBV5-8 with TRBJ2-2, with 7 positions matching TRBD2. The CDR3 reads CASSLWQGGTGELFF. The DNA of the CDR3 is TGTGCCAGCAGCTTGTGGCAGGGAGGGACCGGGGAGCTGTTTTTT.